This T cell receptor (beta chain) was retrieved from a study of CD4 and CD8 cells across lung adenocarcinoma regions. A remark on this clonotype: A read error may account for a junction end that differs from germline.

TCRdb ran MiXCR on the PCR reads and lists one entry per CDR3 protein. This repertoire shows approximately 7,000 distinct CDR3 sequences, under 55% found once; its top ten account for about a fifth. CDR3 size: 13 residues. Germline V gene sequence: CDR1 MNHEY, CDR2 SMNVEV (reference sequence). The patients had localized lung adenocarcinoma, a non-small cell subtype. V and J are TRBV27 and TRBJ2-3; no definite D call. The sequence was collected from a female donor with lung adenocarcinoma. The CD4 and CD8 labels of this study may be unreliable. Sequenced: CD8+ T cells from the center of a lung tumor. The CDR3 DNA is TGTGCCAGCAGTCCCTCTGTCAAGAACACGCAGTACTTT. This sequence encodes CASSPSVKNTQYF.